The present entry profiles one T cell receptor (beta chain) with its context. Its antigen is as yet unknown. Time point meaning: week 47, end of study. What each vaccine dose contained was 300 ug of mutant IDH1 20-mer peptide, accompanied by topical imiquimod. Germline lookup yields CDR1 MNHNY and CDR2 SVGAGI (reference sequence). Trimming cost V 0 bases and J 6 bases; bases outside gene matches: 3. CDR3 size: 16 residues. The data are from a study of a mutant IDH1 vaccine in newly diagnosed glioma. Using immunoSEQ multiplex PCR, the repertoire was profiled, and TCRdb retains in-frame clones only, with some absent. The table has tens of thousands of clones, 81% seen once; the top ten hold approximately 5%.

The specimen comprised PBMCs, sampled from a glioma patient whose treatment included an IDH1 peptide vaccine. This rearrangement joins TRBV6-6 to TRBJ1-6; 9 bases line up with TRBD1. The TCR originated in a man aged 35 to 55 with glioma. For the CDR3, the DNA is TGTGCCAGCAGTTACTCGGACAGGGGATCTAATTCACCCCTCCACTTT. Its translation is CASSYSDRGSNSPLHF.